The 4 T cell receptor beta chains below come from one sample, sequenced in a study of T cell responses to AZD1222 COVID-19 vaccine. Method: immunoSEQ multiplex PCR; TCRdb's copy keeps in-frame clones and lacks some. The sample gives 100,000 or so clones, around 90% of which show up once; 3.7% is in the top ten. Material: peripheral blood, obtained on day 0 of AZD1222 vaccination. These receptors were collected from an adult in good health.

The chain couples TRBV19 to TRBJ2-2; TRBD1 matches at 10 bases. J gave up 1 base and V 5 bases, and 4 bases lay outside the gene matches. The CDR3 spans 16 residues. Germline CDR1 LNHDA, CDR2 SQIVND (reference sequence). This CDR3 is CASSWTGGGNTGELFF. CDR3 DNA: TGTGCCAGTAGTTGGACAGGGGGTGGGAACACCGGGGAGCTGTTTTTT.

The CDR3 nucleotides are TGTGCCAGCAGCATGACTAGTATGGCAGATACGCAGTATTTT. It yields the protein CASSMTSMADTQYF. The chain has TRBV2 and TRBJ2-3; tentative D call: TRBD2 (6 bases). CDR3 length equals 14 residues. Trimming stripped 6 bases from V and 4 bases from J, with 14 bases between. CDR1 and CDR2 from the germline V gene are SNHLY and FYNNEI.

This clone was detected a few times. V is TRBV21-1 and J is TRBJ2-3; the table names TRBD1, a call not compared with the DNA. TRBV21-1 counts as a pseudogene. This CDR3 region has 13 residues. CDR3 in DNA: TGTGCCAGCAGCGCTCGAAGCCGGGACAGGGGAGATTTT. Translation: CASSARSRDRGDF.

This rearrangement joins TRBV2 to TRBJ2-2, with 9 bases identical to TRBD1. V lost 6 bases to trimming and J lost 5 bases; unmatched junction nucleotides: 4. The CDR3 has 14 amino acids. The germline gives CDR1 SNHLY, CDR2 FYNNEI. CDR3 in DNA: TGTGCCAGCAGAGTAGACAGGGGGACCGGGGAGCTGTTTTTT. Amino acids: CASRVDRGTGELFF.